This TCR beta chain is drawn from a study of cytomegalovirus exposure and HLA in healthy donors. The PCR made use of 60 Vbeta and 13 Jbeta primers. Here immunoSEQ multiplex PCR was the method, and the copy in TCRdb shows in-frame clones only, minus some. The sample shows roughly 77,000 clones, around 72% of them seen only once. About this clone itself: The target antigen is unknown.

The CDR3 has 17 residues. With V trimmed by 0 bases and J by 6 bases, 10 bases remained unmatched. The germline V gene has CDR1 SGDLS and CDR2 YYNGEE. Study-wide results and limits: TCR sequences were mostly rare, though some public TCRs occurred in many donors. In vitro data verified a few CMV-associated chains as specific for CMV antigens. It was assumed in the presence/absence analyses that sequencing depth was roughly uniform across donors.

This receptor was identified in a woman in her 40s in good health and CMV-seropositive. Material: PBMCs. The chain is built from TRBV9 and TRBJ2-1; 9 bases map to TRBD1. CDR3 sequence: CASSVEIQGALGNEQFF. The CDR3 nucleotides are TGTGCCAGCAGCGTAGAGATACAGGGGGCTTTGGGCAATGAGCAGTTCTTC.